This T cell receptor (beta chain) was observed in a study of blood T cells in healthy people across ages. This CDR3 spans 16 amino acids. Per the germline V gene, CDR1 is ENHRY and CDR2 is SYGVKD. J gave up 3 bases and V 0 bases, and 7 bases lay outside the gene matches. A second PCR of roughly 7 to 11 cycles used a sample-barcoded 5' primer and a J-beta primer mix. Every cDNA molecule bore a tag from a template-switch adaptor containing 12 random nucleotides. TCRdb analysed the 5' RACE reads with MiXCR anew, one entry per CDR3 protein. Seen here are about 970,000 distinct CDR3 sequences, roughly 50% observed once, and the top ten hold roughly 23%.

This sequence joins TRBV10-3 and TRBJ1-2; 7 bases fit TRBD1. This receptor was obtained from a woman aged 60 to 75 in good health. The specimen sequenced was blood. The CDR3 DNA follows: TGTGCCATCAGTGAGTCGGGGCGGGACAGCTACTATGGCTACACCTTC. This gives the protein CAISESGRDSYYGYTF.